This T cell receptor (beta chain) was captured in a study of radiation and T cells in renal cell carcinoma. The assay was immunoSEQ multiplex PCR, and TCRdb's table has in-frame clones only and misses some. There are about 40,000 clones in the sample; about 84% occur only once, and 25% to 35% lies in the top ten. CDR3 size: 16 residues. Time point here: blood 4 weeks post-SBRT, at nephrectomy. Noted treatment: 15 Gy SBRT to primary tumor, nephrectomy 4 weeks later. Nephrectomy followed 15 Gy stereotactic body radiation by 4 weeks. Clear cell pathology was present in this patient's renal cell carcinoma. To note about this clone: Its antigen is not identified.

Study results and limitations: Without pretreatment biopsies, baseline tumor clonotype presence was undetermined. From baseline, blood top tumor clonotypes peaked at 2 weeks post-radiation.

The rearrangement uses TRBV21-1 and TRBJ2-7; the table's D call TRBD2 went unverified against the DNA. TRBV21-1 is shown as a pseudogene. The TCR sequence derives from a woman aged 70-85 years with renal cell carcinoma. This material consisted of blood, taken from a patient whose treatment included radiotherapy and nephrectomy. CDR3 sequence: CARNVREGHSSYEQYF. CDR3 DNA: TGTGCCAGGAACGTACGGGAGGGCCACAGCTCCTACGAGCAGTACTTC.